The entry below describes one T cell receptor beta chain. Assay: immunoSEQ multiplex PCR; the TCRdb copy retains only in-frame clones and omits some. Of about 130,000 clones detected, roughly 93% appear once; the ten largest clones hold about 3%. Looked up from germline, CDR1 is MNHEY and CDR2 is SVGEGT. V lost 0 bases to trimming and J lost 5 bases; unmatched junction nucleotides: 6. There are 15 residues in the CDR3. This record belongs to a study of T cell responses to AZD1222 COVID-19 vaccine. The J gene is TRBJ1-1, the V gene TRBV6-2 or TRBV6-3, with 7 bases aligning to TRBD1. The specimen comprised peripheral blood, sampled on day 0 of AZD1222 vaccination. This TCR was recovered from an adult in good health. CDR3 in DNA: TGTGCCAGCAGTTACTCGCTACAGGGGCGGACTGAAGCTTTCTTT. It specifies CASSYSLQGRTEAFF.